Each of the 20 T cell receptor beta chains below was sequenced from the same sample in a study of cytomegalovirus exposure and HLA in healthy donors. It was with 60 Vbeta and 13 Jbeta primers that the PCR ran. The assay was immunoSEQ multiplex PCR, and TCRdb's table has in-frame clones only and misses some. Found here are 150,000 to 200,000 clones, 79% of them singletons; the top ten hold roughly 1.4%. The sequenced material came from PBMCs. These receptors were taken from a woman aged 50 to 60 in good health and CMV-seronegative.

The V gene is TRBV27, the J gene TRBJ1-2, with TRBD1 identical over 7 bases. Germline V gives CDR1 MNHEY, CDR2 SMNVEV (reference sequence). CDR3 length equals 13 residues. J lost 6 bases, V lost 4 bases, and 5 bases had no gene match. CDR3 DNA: TGTGCCAGCAGTTCCCCAGGGGGGAATGGCTACACCTTC. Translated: CASSSPGGNGYTF.

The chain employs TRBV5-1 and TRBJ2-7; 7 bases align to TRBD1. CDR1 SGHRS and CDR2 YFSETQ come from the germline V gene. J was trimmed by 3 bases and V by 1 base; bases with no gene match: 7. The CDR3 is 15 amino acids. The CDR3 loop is CASSLSQGELYEQYF. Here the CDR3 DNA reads TGCGCCAGCAGCTTGTCCCAGGGGGAGCTCTACGAGCAGTACTTC.

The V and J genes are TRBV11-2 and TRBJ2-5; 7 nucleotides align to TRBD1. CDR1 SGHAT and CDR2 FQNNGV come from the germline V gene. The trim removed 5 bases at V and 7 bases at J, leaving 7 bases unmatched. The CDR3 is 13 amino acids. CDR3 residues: CASSPPRGLTQYF. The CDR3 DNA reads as TGTGCCAGCAGCCCCCCCAGGGGGTTGACCCAGTACTTC. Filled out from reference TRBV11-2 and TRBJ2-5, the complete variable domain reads EAGVAQSPRYKIIEKRQSVAFWCNPISGHATLYWYQQILGQGPKLLIQFQNNGVVDDSQLPKDRFSAERLKGVDSTLKIQPAKLEDSAVYLCASSPPRGLTQYFGPGTRLLVL.

The CDR3 DNA sequence: TGTGCCAGCAGCCAAGATCTGAGGGGGGGGTTATACAATGAGCAGTTCTTC. As protein: CASSQDLRGGLYNEQFF. V is TRBV4-2 and J is TRBJ2-1; TRBD2 might be the D (7 bases). CDR1 is LGHNA, CDR2 YNFKEQ, per germline. The CDR3 contains 17 residues. With 0 bases removed from V and 4 bases from J, the gap between germline ends came to 16 bases.

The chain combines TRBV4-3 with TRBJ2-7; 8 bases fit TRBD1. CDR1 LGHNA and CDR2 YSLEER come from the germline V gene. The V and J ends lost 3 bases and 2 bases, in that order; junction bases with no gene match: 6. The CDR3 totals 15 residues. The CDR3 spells CASSQLTGVPYEQYF. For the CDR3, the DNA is TGCGCCAGCAGCCAGCTGACAGGGGTCCCCTACGAGCAGTACTTC.

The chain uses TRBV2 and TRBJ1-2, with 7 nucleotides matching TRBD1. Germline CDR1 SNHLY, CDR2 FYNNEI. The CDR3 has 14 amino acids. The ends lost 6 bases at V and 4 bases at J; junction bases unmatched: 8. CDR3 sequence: CASSVGTVPYGYTF. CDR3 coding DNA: TGTGCCAGCAGCGTAGGGACAGTCCCCTATGGCTACACCTTC.

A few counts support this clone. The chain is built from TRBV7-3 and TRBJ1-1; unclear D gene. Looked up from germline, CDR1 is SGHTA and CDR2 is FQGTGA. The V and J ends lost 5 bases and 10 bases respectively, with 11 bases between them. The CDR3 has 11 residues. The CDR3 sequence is CASSINQVAFF. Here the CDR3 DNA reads TGTGCCAGCAGCATCAACCAGGTAGCTTTCTTT.

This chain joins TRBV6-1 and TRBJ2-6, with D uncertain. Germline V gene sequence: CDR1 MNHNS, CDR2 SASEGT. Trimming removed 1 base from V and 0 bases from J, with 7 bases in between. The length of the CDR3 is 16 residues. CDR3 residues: CASSEELGSGANVLTF. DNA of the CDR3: TGTGCCAGCAGTGAAGAGCTAGGCTCTGGGGCCAACGTCCTGACTTTC.

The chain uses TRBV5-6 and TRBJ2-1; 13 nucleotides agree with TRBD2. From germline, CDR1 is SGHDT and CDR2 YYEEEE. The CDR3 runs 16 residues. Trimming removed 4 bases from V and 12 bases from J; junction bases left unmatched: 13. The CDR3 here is CASSRDRTSGGYGQFF. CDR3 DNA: TGTGCCAGCAGCCGTGATCGGACTAGCGGGGGTTATGGGCAGTTCTTC.

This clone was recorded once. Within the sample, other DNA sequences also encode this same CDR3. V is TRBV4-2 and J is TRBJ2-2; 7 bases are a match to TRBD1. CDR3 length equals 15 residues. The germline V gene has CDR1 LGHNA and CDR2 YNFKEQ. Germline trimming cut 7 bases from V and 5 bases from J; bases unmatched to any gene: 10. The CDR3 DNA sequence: TGTGCCAGCACCTACAGGGGTCTCAATACCGGGGAGCTGTTTTTT. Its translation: CASTYRGLNTGELFF.

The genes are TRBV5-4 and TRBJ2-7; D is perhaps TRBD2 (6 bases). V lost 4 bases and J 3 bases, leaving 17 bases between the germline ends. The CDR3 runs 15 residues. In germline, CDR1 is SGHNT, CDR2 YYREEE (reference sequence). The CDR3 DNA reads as TGTGCCAGCAGCCTTGGGATAGCGGACAACTACGAGCAGTACTTC. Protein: CASSLGIADNYEQYF.

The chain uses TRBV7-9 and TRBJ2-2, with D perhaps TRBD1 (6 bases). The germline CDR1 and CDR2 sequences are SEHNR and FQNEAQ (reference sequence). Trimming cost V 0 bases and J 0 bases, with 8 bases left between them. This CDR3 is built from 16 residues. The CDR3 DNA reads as TGTGCCAGCAGCTTAGCGACAGGATCGAACACCGGGGAGCTGTTTTTT. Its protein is CASSLATGSNTGELFF.

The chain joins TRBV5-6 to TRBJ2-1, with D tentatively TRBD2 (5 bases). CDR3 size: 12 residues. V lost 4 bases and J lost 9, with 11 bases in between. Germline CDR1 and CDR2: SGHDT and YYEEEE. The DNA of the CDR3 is TGTGCCAGCAGCCGAGGGTGGAGTGAGCAGTTCTTC. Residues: CASSRGWSEQFF.

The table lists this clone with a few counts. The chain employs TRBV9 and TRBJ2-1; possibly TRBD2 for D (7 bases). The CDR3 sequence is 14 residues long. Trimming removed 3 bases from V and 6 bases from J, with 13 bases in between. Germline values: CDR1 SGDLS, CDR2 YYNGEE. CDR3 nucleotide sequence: TGTGCCAGCAGCGAGGGGGGGCGGTCCAATGAGCAGTTCTTC. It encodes CASSEGGRSNEQFF.

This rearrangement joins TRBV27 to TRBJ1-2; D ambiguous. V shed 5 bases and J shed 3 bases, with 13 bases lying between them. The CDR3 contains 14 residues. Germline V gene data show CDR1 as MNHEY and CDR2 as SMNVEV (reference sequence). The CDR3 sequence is CASSHGGLDYGYTF. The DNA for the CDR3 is TGTGCCAGCAGTCATGGCGGTCTTGACTATGGCTACACCTTC.

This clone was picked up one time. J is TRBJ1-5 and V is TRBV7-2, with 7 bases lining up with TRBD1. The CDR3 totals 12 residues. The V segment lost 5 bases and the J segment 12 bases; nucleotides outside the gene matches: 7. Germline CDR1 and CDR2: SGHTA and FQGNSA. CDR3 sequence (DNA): TGTGCCAGCAGCCATCCGACAGGGAGCCAGCATTTT. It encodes CASSHPTGSQHF.

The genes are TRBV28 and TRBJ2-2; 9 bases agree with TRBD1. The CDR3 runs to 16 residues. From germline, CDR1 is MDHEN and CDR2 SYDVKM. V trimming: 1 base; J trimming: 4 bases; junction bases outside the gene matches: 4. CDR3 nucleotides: TGTGCCAGCAGTTTATTCGGGACAGGGTCCACCGGGGAGCTGTTTTTT. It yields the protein CASSLFGTGSTGELFF. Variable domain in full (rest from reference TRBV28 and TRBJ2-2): DVKVTQSSRYLVKRTGEKVFLECVQDMDHENMFWYRQDPGLGLRLIYFSYDVKMKEKGDIPEGYSVSREKKERFSLILESASTNQTSMYLCASSLFGTGSTGELFFGEGSRLTVL.

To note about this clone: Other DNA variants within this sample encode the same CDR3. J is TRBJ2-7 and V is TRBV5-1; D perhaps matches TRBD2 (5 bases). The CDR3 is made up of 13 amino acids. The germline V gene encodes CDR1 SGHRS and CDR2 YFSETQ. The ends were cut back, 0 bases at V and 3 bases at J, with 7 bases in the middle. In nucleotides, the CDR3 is TGCGCCAGCAGCTTGGTGGCGGGCTACGAGCAGTACTTC. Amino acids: CASSLVAGYEQYF.

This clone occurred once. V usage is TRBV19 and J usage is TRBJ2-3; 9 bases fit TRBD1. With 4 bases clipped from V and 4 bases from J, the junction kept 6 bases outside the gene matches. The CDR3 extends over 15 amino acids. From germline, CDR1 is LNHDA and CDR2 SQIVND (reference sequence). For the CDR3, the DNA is TGTGCCAGTAGTACAGGACAGGGGAGGGCAGATACGCAGTATTTT. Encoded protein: CASSTGQGRADTQYF.

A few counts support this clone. CDR3: CASRRDYPKTEQYF. CDR3 coding DNA: TGTGCCAGCAGACGGGACTACCCGAAGACAGAGCAGTACTTC. The V gene is TRBV6-6, the J gene TRBJ2-7, with 7 bases fitting TRBD2. This CDR3 spans 14 amino acids. V lost 6 bases, J lost 7 bases, and 12 bases stayed unmatched. Germline loops: CDR1 MNHNY, CDR2 SVGAGI (reference sequence).